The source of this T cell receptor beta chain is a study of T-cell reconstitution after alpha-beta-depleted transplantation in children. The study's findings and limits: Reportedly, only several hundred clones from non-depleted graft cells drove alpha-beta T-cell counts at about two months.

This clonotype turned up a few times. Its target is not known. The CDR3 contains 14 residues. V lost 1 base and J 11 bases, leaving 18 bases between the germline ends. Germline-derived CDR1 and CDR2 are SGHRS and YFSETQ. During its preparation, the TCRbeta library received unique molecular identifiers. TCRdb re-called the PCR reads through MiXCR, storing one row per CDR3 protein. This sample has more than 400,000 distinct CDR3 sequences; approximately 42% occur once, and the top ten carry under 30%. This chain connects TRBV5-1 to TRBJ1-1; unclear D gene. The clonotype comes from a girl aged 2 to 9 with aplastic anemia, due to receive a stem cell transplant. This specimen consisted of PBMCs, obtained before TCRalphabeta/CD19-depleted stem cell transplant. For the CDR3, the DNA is TGCGCCAGCAGCTTGTTACGGCCAGAGGAGTATGCTTTCTTT. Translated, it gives CASSLLRPEEYAFF.